This TCR beta chain was found in a study of CD8 T cells in ankylosing spondylitis. The germline gives CDR1 MNHEY, CDR2 SVGAGI. This CDR3 spans 17 amino acids. The V segment lost 0 bases and the J segment 5 bases; nucleotides outside the gene matches: 10. Each CDR3 protein gets one entry after TCRdb re-called the 5' RACE reads with MiXCR. The sample holds around 340,000 distinct CDR3 sequences; approximately 20% are singletons and the top ten take less than 15%. The source of this sequence is a male donor with ankylosing spondylitis or in good health (not recorded which). The sequenced sample consisted of blood, either unsorted or a sorted T cell fraction (not recorded which). This chain connects TRBV6-5 to TRBJ1-5, with 7 positions matching TRBD1. The DNA of the CDR3 is TGTGCCAGCAGTTACTCTCCCGGGGGACAGAGCGATCAGCCCCAGCATTTT. This translates into CASSYSPGGQSDQPQHF.